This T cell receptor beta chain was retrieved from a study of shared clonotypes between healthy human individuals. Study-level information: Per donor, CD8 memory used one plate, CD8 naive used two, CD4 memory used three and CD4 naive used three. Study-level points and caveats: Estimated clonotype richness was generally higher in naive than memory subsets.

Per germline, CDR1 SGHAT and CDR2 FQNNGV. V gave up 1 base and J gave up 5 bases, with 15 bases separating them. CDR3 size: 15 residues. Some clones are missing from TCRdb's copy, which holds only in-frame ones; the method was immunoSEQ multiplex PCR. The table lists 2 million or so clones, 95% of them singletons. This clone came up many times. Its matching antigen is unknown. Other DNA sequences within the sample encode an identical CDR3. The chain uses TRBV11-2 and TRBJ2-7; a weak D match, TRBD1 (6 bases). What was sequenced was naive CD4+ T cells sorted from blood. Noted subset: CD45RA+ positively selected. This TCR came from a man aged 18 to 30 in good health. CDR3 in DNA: TGTGCCAGCAGCTTAGGTTGGGACATGGGGGACGAGCAGTACTTC. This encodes CASSLGWDMGDEQYF.